The clone carrying this TCR beta chain was observed a few times. Its cognate antigen is unknown. Trimming took off 2 bases at V and 1 base at J, with 9 bases between the two ends. The CDR3 spans 15 residues. The sample belongs to a study of T cells after yellow fever vaccination. The authors made TCR cDNA by 5'RACE template switching, adding a universal primer site and UMIs. TCRdb recomputed calls from the 5' RACE reads with MiXCR, one row per CDR3 protein. Of roughly 250,000 distinct CDR3 sequences listed, 10% to 15% are singletons. Whole-study results and caveats: Secondary responses were weaker yet peaked faster, day 5 versus 15. Abundant clonotypes from the bulk population could contaminate FACS-sorted repertoires.

The rearrangement joins TRBV12-3 or TRBV12-4 to TRBJ1-3, with D unclear. Sequences were derived from CD4+ T cells sorted from PBMCs, sampled 45 days after the yellow fever booster vaccination. The sequence was collected from a man under 40 who received the YFV17D yellow fever vaccine. DNA for the CDR3: TGTGCCAGCAGTTTATCCCCAGGTTCTGGAAACACCATATATTTT. It specifies CASSLSPGSGNTIYF.